This T cell receptor (beta chain) stems from a study of cytomegalovirus exposure and HLA in healthy donors. At the level of the study: Unique TCR beta sequences numbering approximately 120 million came from around 180 million T cells in an earlier analysis.

The germline V gene has CDR1 LNHDA and CDR2 SQIVND (reference sequence). The CDR3 covers 13 residues. J was trimmed by 5 bases and V by 3 bases; bases with no gene match: 4. Findings and caveats of the study: Cytomegalovirus-associated status was assigned to approximately 160 TCR beta chains. In a later analysis, productive TCRs from donors in an Asian-associated ancestry cluster reportedly carried fewer N-insertions than the cohort mean.

Primers included in the PCR were 60 Vbeta and 13 Jbeta primers. Clones were read by immunoSEQ multiplex PCR, and TCRdb kept only the in-frame ones, dropping some. The sample lists roughly 100,000 clones, roughly 80% seen once, with 2% to 2.5% in the top ten. Concerning this clone: Antigen: not known.

Sequencing was done on a sample of PBMCs. The chain links TRBV19 to TRBJ2-7; TRBD1 agrees at 7 bases. This receptor was identified in a man in his forties in good health and CMV-seronegative. The CDR3 sequence: CASSMAQGDEQYF. The CDR3, as DNA: TGTGCCAGTAGTATGGCTCAGGGGGACGAGCAGTACTTC.